The 5 T cell receptor beta chains in this list originate from one sample, sequenced in a study of T cell responses to AZD1222 COVID-19 vaccine. Some clones are missing from TCRdb's copy, which holds only in-frame ones; the method was immunoSEQ multiplex PCR. The table includes 130,000 or so clones, more than 85% detected once. This specimen consisted of peripheral blood, obtained 28 days after the second AZD1222 dose. All receptors derive from an adult who received the AZD1222 COVID-19 vaccine.

This clone was observed a handful of times. The chain has TRBV7-2 and TRBJ1-5; the D is unclear. CDR1 is SGHTA and CDR2 is FQGNSA in the germline V gene. This CDR3 region has 13 residues. The V gene lost 2 bases and the J gene lost 2 bases, with 4 bases spanning the gap. CDR3 DNA sequence: TGTGCCAGCAGCTTAAGGGGCAATCAGCCCCAGCATTTT. Protein product: CASSLRGNQPQHF. The entire variable domain, with the rest obtained from reference TRBV7-2 and TRBJ1-5, is as follows: GAGVSQSPSNKVTEKGKDVELRCDPISGHTALYWYRQSLGQGLEFLIYFQGNSAPDKSGLPSDRFSAERTGGSVSTLTIQRTQQEDSAVYLCASSLRGNQPQHFGDGTRLSIL.

This sequence joins TRBV7-2 and TRBJ1-1; D remains ambiguous. The CDR3 has 12 amino acids. Germline lookup yields CDR1 SGHTA and CDR2 FQGNSA. V gave up 5 bases and J gave up 11 bases, with 15 bases separating them. For the CDR3, the DNA is TGTGCCAGCAGCCCCTATTCAGTGAGGGCTTTCTTT. Amino acid sequence: CASSPYSVRAFF.

J is TRBJ1-2 and V is TRBV7-2; no clear D. V lost 1 base, J lost 4 bases, and 4 bases lay in between. The CDR3 extends over 12 amino acids. Germline CDR1 is SGHTA and CDR2 is FQGNSA. CDR3 in DNA: TGTGCCAGCAGCTTAGTGGGCTATGGCTACACCTTC. This codes for CASSLVGYGYTF.

The chain carries TRBV20-1 and TRBJ2-3; D gene uncertain. Germline V gene sequence: CDR1 DFQATT, CDR2 SNEGSKA (reference sequence). The CDR3 is 14 amino acids. Trimming removed 3 bases at V and 0 bases at J, with 10 bases between. The CDR3 nucleotides read TGCAGTGCTAGTTTGGATTCGAGCACAGATACGCAGTATTTT. It specifies CSASLDSSTDTQYF.

The J gene is TRBJ1-5, the V gene TRBV19, with D possibly being TRBD1 (6 bases). Germline CDR1 reads LNHDA; CDR2 reads SQIVND (reference sequence). V was pared by 4 bases and J by 0 bases, with 16 bases between. The CDR3 contains 17 residues. The CDR3 loop reads CASSTPDSMDSNQPQHF. The CDR3 DNA reads TGTGCCAGTAGTACCCCGGACAGCATGGATAGCAATCAGCCCCAGCATTTT.